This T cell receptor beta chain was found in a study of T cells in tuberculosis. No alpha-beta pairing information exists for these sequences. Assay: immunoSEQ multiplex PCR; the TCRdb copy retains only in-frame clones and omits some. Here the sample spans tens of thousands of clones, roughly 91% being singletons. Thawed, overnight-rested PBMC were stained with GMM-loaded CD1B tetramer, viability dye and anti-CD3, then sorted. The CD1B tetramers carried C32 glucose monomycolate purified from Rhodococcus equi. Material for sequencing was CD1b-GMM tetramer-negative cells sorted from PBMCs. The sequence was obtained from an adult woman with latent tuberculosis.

The chain's CDR3 is CASSIGGRETQYF. CDR3 DNA: TGTGCCAGTAGTATAGGGGGCAGGGAGACCCAGTACTTC. The gene calls are TRBV19 and TRBJ2-5; TRBD1 might be the D (5 bases). This CDR3 has 13 residues. Germline loops: CDR1 LNHDA, CDR2 SQIVND (reference sequence). V was trimmed by 1 base and J by 5 bases, leaving 8 bases between them. Using reference TRBV19 and TRBJ2-5 for the parts outside the CDR3, the full variable domain is DGGITQSPKYLFRKEGQNVTLSCEQNLNHDAMYWYRQDPGQGLRLIYYSQIVNDFQKGDIAEGYSVSREKKESFPLTVTSAQKNPTAFYLCASSIGGRETQYFGPGTRLLVL.